This entry lists 7 T cell receptor beta chains sequenced from one sample in a study of graft-versus-host responses after intestinal transplantation (dated by TCRdb to about 2021). Libraries came from the immunoSEQ multiplex PCR assay. This immuneACCESS table, as held by TCRdb, lists in-frame sequences with V and J called but not all clones. Of the missing ones, under half trace to an unresolved V gene in checked studies; the others have no known cause. The sample table contains tens of thousands of clones; only one count was recorded for roughly 90% of them. The top ten clones comprise less than 2% of the sample. Sequences were derived from PBMCs, sampled 26 days after transplant. The source of these receptors is a human patient who received an intestinal transplant, so some T cells may come from the graft donor.

J is TRBJ2-5 and V is TRBV11-2; TRBD2 might be the D (6 bases). The length of the CDR3 is 16 residues. The germline V gene encodes CDR1 SGHAT and CDR2 FQNNGV. The V end was cut by 1 base, the J end by 2 bases, with 14 bases between. The CDR3 DNA reads as TGTGCCAGCAGCTTAGTGACCGGGACTCCTCAAGAGACCCAGTACTTC. Amino acid sequence: CASSLVTGTPQETQYF. The full variable domain, rest sourced from reference TRBV11-2 and TRBJ2-5, is EAGVAQSPRYKIIEKRQSVAFWCNPISGHATLYWYQQILGQGPKLLIQFQNNGVVDDSQLPKDRFSAERLKGVDSTLKIQPAKLEDSAVYLCASSLVTGTPQETQYFGPGTRLLVL.

The chain uses TRBV19 and TRBJ1-5; D perhaps matches TRBD1 (5 bases). The CDR3 runs 17 residues. The germline V and J ends were trimmed by 4 bases and 3 bases, with 19 bases remaining between them. Per germline, CDR1 LNHDA and CDR2 SQIVND (reference sequence). CDR3 loop: CASSTRGQGYSNQPQHF. The CDR3 DNA reads as TGTGCCAGTAGTACACGTGGCCAGGGCTATTCCAATCAGCCCCAGCATTTT. Together with reference TRBV19 and TRBJ1-5, the CDR3 gives the full variable domain: DGGITQSPKYLFRKEGQNVTLSCEQNLNHDAMYWYRQDPGQGLRLIYYSQIVNDFQKGDIAEGYSVSREKKESFPLTVTSAQKNPTAFYLCASSTRGQGYSNQPQHFGDGTRLSIL.

The V gene is TRBV27, the J gene TRBJ1-1, with unresolved D. CDR3 size: 14 residues. Looked up from germline, CDR1 is MNHEY and CDR2 is SMNVEV (reference sequence). Trimming shortened V by 7 bases and J by 4 bases, and 16 bases separated the two germline ends. The CDR3 bases are TGTGCCAGCACCGAGAGGGCTGGTGGCACTGAAGCTTTCTTT. This codes for CASTERAGGTEAFF.

This rearrangement joins TRBV28 to TRBJ2-7; TRBD1 matches at 8 bases. Germline assignment: CDR1 MDHEN and CDR2 SYDVKM. The V gene end was trimmed by 6 bases and the J gene end by 6 bases; junction bases not matched to a gene: 13. CDR3 length: 15 amino acids. The DNA of the CDR3 is TGTGCCAGCAGCCCAGGGGGCTCAGACTTCTTCGAGCAGTACGTC. Amino acid sequence: CASSPGGSDFFEQYV.

This chain connects TRBV10-3 to TRBJ1-5; D is ambiguous. CDR1 and CDR2 from the germline V gene are ENHRY and SYGVKD. This CDR3 region has 15 residues. Trimming pared 3 bases from V and 0 bases from J, leaving 9 bases between. Here the CDR3 DNA reads TGTGCCATCAGTGAATCGGGGTCTAGCAATCAGCCCCAGCATTTT. It specifies CAISESGSSNQPQHF.

As to this clone: The same CDR3 also results from other DNA sequences found in this sample. The genes are TRBV27 and TRBJ2-7; weak D call: TRBD1 (8 bases). V gave up 0 bases and J gave up 2 bases, with 14 bases separating them. The CDR3 spans 16 residues. Looked up from germline, CDR1 is MNHEY and CDR2 is SMNVEV (reference sequence). The CDR3 loop is CASSLSGQGGTYEQYF. CDR3 coding DNA: TGTGCCAGCAGTTTATCCGGACAGGGAGGGACCTACGAGCAGTACTTC.

V and J are TRBV5-1 and TRBJ2-1, with 10 bases aligning to TRBD2. The germline V gene encodes CDR1 SGHRS and CDR2 YFSETQ. The CDR3 covers 16 residues. V lost 3 bases to trimming and J lost 3 bases; unmatched junction nucleotides: 6. The CDR3 reads CASSWGLAGDYNEQFF. CDR3 bases: TGCGCCAGCAGCTGGGGGCTAGCGGGGGACTACAATGAGCAGTTCTTC.